The entry that follows covers one T cell receptor beta chain sequence. The data derive from a study of CD8 T cells in Susac syndrome. Study overall: Patients with Susac syndrome were therapy-naive, taking corticosteroids, with some also receiving intravenous immunoglobulin, or taking intravenous immunoglobulin alone at the time their blood was drawn.

Roughly 0.45 to 1 ug RNA was reverse transcribed with random hexamers. Amplification of TCR beta CDR3 by immunoSEQ multiplex PCR spanned 54 Vbeta and 13 Jbeta. Using its own MiXCR run on the immunoSEQ multiplex PCR reads, TCRdb lists one record per CDR3 protein. In the table there are just over 150,000 distinct CDR3 sequences, roughly 96% of which are singletons. The sequenced target, TCR beta, came from blood CD8+ and CD4+ T cells. Diagnostic criteria for definite or probable disease, in their recently defined form, were met by the patients with Susac syndrome. Trimming at V came to 5 bases and at J to 8 bases, leaving 7 bases not matched to a gene. CDR3 length: 13 amino acids. CDR1 is SGHTA and CDR2 is FQGNSA in the germline V gene.

The source of this sequence is a human donor with Susac syndrome. The J gene is TRBJ1-2, the V gene TRBV7-2; 8 positions agree with TRBD1. Sequencing used CD4+ T cells from PBMCs. Written as DNA, the CDR3 is TGTGCCAGCAGCCCGACAGGGGCTATAGGCTACACCTTC. It translates to CASSPTGAIGYTF.